This T cell receptor (beta chain) emerged from a study of blood T cell repertoires in COVID-19. Study-wide background: Material from acute and convalescent COVID-19 was sourced from the United States, Italy and Spain.

Here immunoSEQ multiplex PCR was the method, and the copy in TCRdb shows in-frame clones only, minus some. The sample lists about 190,000 clones; roughly 90% were seen once. The CDR3 contains 15 residues. Germline loops: CDR1 MRHNA, CDR2 SNTAGT. V lost 0 bases to trimming and J lost 1 base, with 8 bases between them. The sequenced material came from peripheral blood. This rearrangement joins TRBV6-4 to TRBJ2-3; maybe TRBD1 (6 bases). This receptor was obtained from a woman aged 40 to 49 who had recovered from COVID-19. The CDR3 protein is CASSDSSGGTDTQYF. DNA for the CDR3: TGTGCCAGCAGTGACTCGTCAGGGGGCACAGATACGCAGTATTTT.